This note documents a single T cell receptor beta chain sequence. Its specificity is unknown. This CDR3 has 14 residues. The data stem from a study of CXCR3-negative and CXCR3-positive naive CD8 T cells. The TRB cDNA libraries were prepared by 5' RACE with UMI labels. TCRdb reanalyzed the 5' RACE reads, giving one entry per CDR3 protein sequence and no DNA. This repertoire includes about 82,000 distinct CDR3 sequences. Whole-study results and caveats: Similar TRBV-TRBJ usage was seen in naive cells (both CXCR3-negative and CXCR3-positive), but memory cells differed.

This TCR was sampled from a human donor in good health. Some clones in this sample may be carry-over from other donors' samples. Sequenced input: naive CXCR3- CD8+ T cells from blood. Subset in this sample: CD45RO-CCR7+CD27+CD95- naive CD8+ T cells lacking CXCR3 (TNR3-). The V and J genes are TRBV12-3 or TRBV12-4 and TRBJ2-3. CDR3: CASSLDRRPDTQYF.